A single sample is the source of the 9 T cell receptor beta chains below, sequenced in a study of T cell clones after liver transplantation (dated by TCRdb to the late 2010s). Library preparation employed the immunoSEQ multiplex PCR assay. Sourced from immuneACCESS, this table was stored by TCRdb with only in-frame sequences that have V and J called. A share of the clones is absent; for the studies checked, an unresolved V gene accounts for under half, and the remainder has no known explanation. In all, the sample holds around 97,000 clones, and about 86% of those were seen once. Of the sample, 2.5% to 3.5% falls within the top ten clones. This specimen was CD4+ T cells from blood, taken around 4 years after liver transplant. The source is a human patient who received a liver transplant. In patients who had a transplant, some T cells may come from the graft donor.

V usage is TRBV6-4 and J usage is TRBJ1-2, with D unresolved. The CDR3 runs 15 residues. Germline values: CDR1 MRHNA, CDR2 SNTAGT. The V end was cut by 3 bases, the J end by 3 bases, with 14 bases between. CDR3 residues: CASSEGGAPDYGYTF. Written as DNA, the CDR3 is TGTGCCAGCAGTGAAGGTGGTGCCCCCGACTATGGCTACACCTTC.

A few counts support this clone. The chain recombines TRBV30 with TRBJ1-2; TRBD1 might be the D (5 bases). The CDR3 is 14 amino acids. The V end was cut by 6 bases, the J end by 0 bases, with 14 bases between. Looked up from germline, CDR1 is GTSNPN and CDR2 is SVGIG (reference sequence). CDR3 region: CACSRQYANYGYTF. CDR3 nucleotide sequence: TGTGCCTGCAGTAGACAGTATGCTAACTATGGCTACACCTTC.

The V and J genes are TRBV4-1 and TRBJ1-1; possible D gene TRBD1, 6 bases. Trimming removed 5 bases from V and 4 bases from J, with 20 bases in between. The CDR3 has 16 residues. Germline assignment: CDR1 MGHRA and CDR2 YSYEKL. The CDR3 sequence: CASSTNQQGGSTEAFF. The CDR3 DNA reads as TGCGCCAGCAGCACAAACCAACAGGGAGGTAGCACTGAAGCTTTCTTT.

This clone came up a few times. The chain recombines TRBV27 with TRBJ1-1; D is ambiguous. Trimming took 4 bases from V and 2 from J, leaving 8 bases between them. This CDR3 has 13 amino acids. CDR1 MNHEY and CDR2 SMNVEV come from the germline V gene (reference sequence). CDR3 DNA: TGTGCCAGCAGTTCCCAGGCAAACACTGAAGCTTTCTTT. This codes for CASSSQANTEAFF.

This clone was observed a few times. The chain has TRBV18 and TRBJ1-2; D possibly corresponds to TRBD1 (5 bases). The CDR3 length is 16 residues. Germline V gives CDR1 KGHSH, CDR2 LQKENI. V was pared by 0 bases and J by 2 bases, with 13 bases between. CDR3 residues: CASSPPAGRQNYGYTF. In nucleotides, the CDR3 is TGTGCCAGCTCACCACCGGCGGGACGCCAGAACTATGGCTACACCTTC.

In nucleotides, the CDR3 is TGTGCCAGCAGCGTAGGGACAGGACCTTATGGCTACACCTTC. It is translated as CASSVGTGPYGYTF. The chain recombines TRBV9 with TRBJ1-2; 7 bases agree with TRBD1. The CDR3 has 14 residues. Losses at the gene ends were 0 bases for V and 5 bases for J; bases not matched to a gene: 4. Germline CDR1 SGDLS, CDR2 YYNGEE.

The chain joins TRBV5-7 to TRBJ1-6; no clear D. TRBV5-7 is designated an ORF whose function remains uncertain. The V gene lost 1 base and the J gene lost 13 bases, with 15 bases spanning the gap. The CDR3 contains 14 residues. CDR3 amino acids: CASSLQPLDKPLHF. CDR3 coding DNA: TGTGCCAGCAGCTTGCAACCCTTGGATAAGCCCCTCCACTTT.

The chain has TRBV21-1 and TRBJ2-5; the tabulated D call, TRBD2, remains unverified against the DNA. TRBV21-1 is recorded as a pseudogene. CDR3 length: 14 residues. The CDR3 sequence: CASSSNRVQETQYF. In DNA, the CDR3 is TGTGCCAGCAGCTCGAACCGGGTCCAAGAGACCCAGTACTTC.

This sequence joins TRBV18 and TRBJ2-1, with a weak D call TRBD2 (5 bases). Per germline, CDR1 KGHSH and CDR2 LQKENI. Trimming shortened V by 2 bases and J by 15 bases, and 14 bases separated the two germline ends. The CDR3 has 12 residues. The chain's CDR3 is CASSPSREVGFF. Written as DNA, the CDR3 is TGTGCCAGCTCACCAAGCCGGGAAGTTGGGTTCTTC.